This entry describes one T cell receptor (beta chain). The specificity of this receptor is unknown. Base qualities are not recorded, but no much larger clone differs from it by a single base. The sample's treatment or condition label, decoded: live attenuated yellow fever vaccine strain. PBMCs were isolated from peripheral blood using a standard Ficoll-Paque protocol. Dynabeads CD4 and CD8 positive selection kits were used to isolate the CD4 and CD8 T-cell fractions. TriZol was used to extract RNA from bulk PBMCs, from CD4 and CD8 fractions, and from dextramer-positive and dextramer-negative fractions. Sequenced using an Illumina NovaSeq 6000. TCR cDNA was synthesized by 5'RACE template switching, which introduced a universal primer site and unique molecular identifiers. Priming of cDNA synthesis was performed from both the TCR alpha and TCR beta constant segments. Library amplification used two PCR steps, and the second PCR step added sample barcodes and sequencing adapters. Sequencing of libraries was done on Illumina HiSeq 2500 (2x100 bp) or NovaSeq (2x150 bp). The source study handled its data this way. MIGEC was used to demultiplex reads and collapse the reads into UMI consensus sequences, and MiXCR was used for V(D)J alignment. Vaccine-responding clonotypes were defined with edgeR using replicate PBMC samples, requiring FDR below 0.01 and a log2 fold change above 5 up to day 15. Each bulk clonotype was labeled CD4 or CD8 based on which sequenced repertoire, CD4 or CD8, contained the clonotype at higher abundance. Using fastp at Q25 and MiXCR, TCRdb reprocessed the public reads and kept productive beta chains. Records with the same CDR3 protein are collapsed into one entry carrying the most frequent genes and DNA. TCRdb's processing, not the study's, gives the V and J calls here. For this sample the table gives 250,000 to 300,000 distinct CDR3 sequences, of which about 5.2% were detected only once. The top ten constitute about 3.5% of the sample.

The CDR3 spans 15 residues, from the cysteine through the phenylalanine. Only the CDR3 portion is preserved as DNA: 45 bases, with reading frame beginning at the first base. For this chain, trimming is 6 bases at the V end and 3 bases at the J end, and the number of junction bases without a gene match is 8. In the germline V gene, CDR1 corresponds to SGHTA and CDR2 to FQGNSA. The record originates from a study of T cells after yellow fever vaccination (dated 2019 in TCRdb). Turning to the overall study: Libraries from fractions with low cell numbers were prepared with the SMART-Seq v4 Ultra Low Input RNA kit. To follow T-cell clones before and after both primary and booster YFV17D yellow fever vaccination, bulk TCR alpha and beta repertoires underwent longitudinal sequencing. Two healthy male donors, one aged 18 to 29 and one aged 30 to 39 years, made up the cohort. Bulk PBMC replicates and cell subsets were isolated from blood drawn at multiple timepoints before and after both primary and secondary immunization.

Study-level results and caveats: Compared with the primary T-cell response, the secondary T-cell response was faster but weaker, reaching its peak on day 5 rather than on day 15. After the booster, most of the clones that had expanded following primary vaccination were detected again (just under 97% of CD4 and around 90% of CD8), which suggests that memory was broadly maintained. The study included only two donors, which limits how far the findings can be generalized. Because abundant contaminating clonotypes from the bulk population could be contained in FACS-sorted repertoires, computational filtering was required. A small fraction of clonotypes appeared in both the CD4 and CD8 compartments, likely as a result of convergent recombination.

The material was CD4+ T cells sorted from PBMCs, obtained on the day of the yellow fever booster vaccination. The origin of this receptor is a man younger than 35 who received the YFV17D yellow fever vaccine. The rearranged chain carries TRBV7-2 and TRBJ2-3, and 8 bases in between align with TRBD2. The CDR3 reads CASSLLGTSTDTQYF. Here is the DNA: TGTGCCAGCAGTCTCTTAGGGACTAGTACAGATACGCAGTATTTT.